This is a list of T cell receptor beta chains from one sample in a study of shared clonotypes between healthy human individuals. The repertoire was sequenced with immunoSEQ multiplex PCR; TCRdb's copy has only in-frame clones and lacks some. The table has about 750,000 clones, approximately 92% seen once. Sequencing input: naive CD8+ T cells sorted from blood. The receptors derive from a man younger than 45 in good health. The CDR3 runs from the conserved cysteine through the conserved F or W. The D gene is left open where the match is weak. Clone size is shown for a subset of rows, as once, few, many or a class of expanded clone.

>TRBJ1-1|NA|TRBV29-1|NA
TGCAGCGTTGACCCGACAGGAACCACTGAAGCTTTCTTT
CSVDPTGTTEAFF
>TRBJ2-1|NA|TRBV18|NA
TGTGCCAGCTCACCACCTGACGGAGGGTCCAATGAGCAGTTCTTC
CASSPPDGGSNEQFF
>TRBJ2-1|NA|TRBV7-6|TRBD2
TGTGCCAGCAGTTCCCGGGGACTAGCGGGAGGCGCCTCCTACAATGAGCAGTTCTTC
CASSSRGLAGGASYNEQFF
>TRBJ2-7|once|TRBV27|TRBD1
TGTGCCAGCAGTTGGACAGGGGCGACCTACGAGCAGTACTTC
CASSWTGATYEQYF
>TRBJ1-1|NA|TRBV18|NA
TGTGCCAGCTCACCCCTCTACACCGCCGGGAACACTGAAGCTTTCTTT
CASSPLYTAGNTEAFF
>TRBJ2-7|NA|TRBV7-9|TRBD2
TGTGCCAGCAGCTTAGGCGGGGCTAGCGGGAGTTTCGGTGGATACGAGCAGTACTTC
CASSLGGASGSFGGYEQYF
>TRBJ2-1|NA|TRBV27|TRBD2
TGTGCCAGCAGTTCTGGACTAGTTTACAATGAGCAGTTCTTC
CASSSGLVYNEQFF
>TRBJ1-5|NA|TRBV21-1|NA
TGTGCCAGCAGCAATGTCCGACAGAGCCGGCCCCAGCATTTT
CASSNVRQSRPQHF
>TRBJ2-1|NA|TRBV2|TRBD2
TGTGCCAGCAGGGGCCTAGCGGGAGCTTACAATGAGCAGTTCTTC
CASRGLAGAYNEQFF
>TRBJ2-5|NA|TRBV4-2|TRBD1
TGTGCCAGCAGCCAAGACAGGGGGAGCCAAGAGACCCAGTACTTC
CASSQDRGSQETQYF
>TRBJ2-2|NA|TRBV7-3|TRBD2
TGTGCCAGCAGCTCCCGGCGGGGGTACGGCACCGGGGAGCTGTTTTTT
CASSSRRGYGTGELFF
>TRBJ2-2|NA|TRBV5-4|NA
TGTGCCAGCAGCTCCTACTCCGGGGAGCTGTTTTTT
CASSSYSGELFF
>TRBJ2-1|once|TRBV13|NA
TGTGCCAGCAGCAATCTAGGAAATGAGCAGTTCTTC
CASSNLGNEQFF
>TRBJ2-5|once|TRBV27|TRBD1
TGTGCCAGCAGTTTTACCGGGACAGGGGACACCCAGTACTTC
CASSFTGTGDTQYF
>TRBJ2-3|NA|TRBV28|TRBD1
TGTGCCAGCAGTCGACAGGGGGACGCAGATACGCAGTATTTT
CASSRQGDADTQYF
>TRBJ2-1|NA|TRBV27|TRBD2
TGTGCCAGCAGTCCCTTAGCGGGAGGGTACAATGAGCAGTTCTTC
CASSPLAGGYNEQFF
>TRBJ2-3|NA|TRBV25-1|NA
TGTGCCAGCAAGGTATCGGGGACTACGCAGTATTTT
CASKVSGTTQYF
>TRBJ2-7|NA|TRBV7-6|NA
TGTGCCAGCAGCTTAGACGTGGAATACGAGCAGTACTTC
CASSLDVEYEQYF
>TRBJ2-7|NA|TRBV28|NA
TGTGCCAGCAGTTTGTTCAGGTCAAACGAGCAGTACTTC
CASSLFRSNEQYF
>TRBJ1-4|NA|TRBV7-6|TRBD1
TGTGCCAGCAGTAGGACAGGGGGCGATCGAAAACTGTTTTTT
CASSRTGGDRKLFF
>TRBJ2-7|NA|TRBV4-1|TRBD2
TGCGCCAGCAGCCAAGGGGAGGGAGGCTACGAGCAGTACTTC
CASSQGEGGYEQYF
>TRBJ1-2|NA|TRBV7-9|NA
TGTGCCAGCAGCTCTTACCCGGAAAGGGATGGCTACACCTTC
CASSSYPERDGYTF
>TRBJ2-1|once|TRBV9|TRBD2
TGTGCCAGCAGCGTGAGCGGGAGTGTCAATGAGCAGTTCTTC
CASSVSGSVNEQFF
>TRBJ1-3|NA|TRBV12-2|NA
TGTGCAAGTCGCCGACAGGGGGGAAACACCATATATTTT
CASRRQGGNTIYF
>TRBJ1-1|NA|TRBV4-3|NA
TGCGCCAGCAGCCGGACAGACCCAGGAGAGGAAGCTTTCTTT
CASSRTDPGEEAFF
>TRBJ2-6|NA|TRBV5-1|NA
TGCGCCAGCAGCTTGGTTACGGTATTAAGCTCTGGGGCCAACGTCCTGACTTTC
CASSLVTVLSSGANVLTF
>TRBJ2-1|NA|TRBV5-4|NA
TGTGCCAGCAGCTTGGACAGAACTTGGGGCAATGAGCAGTTCTTC
CASSLDRTWGNEQFF
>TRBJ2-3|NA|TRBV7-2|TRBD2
TGTGCCAGCAGCTTAGCGTGGACTAGATCCCGCACAGATACGCAGTATTTT
CASSLAWTRSRTDTQYF
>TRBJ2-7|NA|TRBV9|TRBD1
TGTGCCAGCAGCGTAGGACAGGGGGCAAACGAGCAGTACTTC
CASSVGQGANEQYF
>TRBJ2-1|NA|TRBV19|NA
TGTGCCACAAGACAGACCCACTTTTCCTCGAACTACAATGAGCAGTTCTTC
CATRQTHFSSNYNEQFF
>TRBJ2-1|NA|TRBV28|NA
TGTGCCAGCAGTGGGACTGAATACAATGAGCAGTTCTTC
CASSGTEYNEQFF
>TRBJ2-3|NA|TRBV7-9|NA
TGTGCCAGCAGCTCGGACTACCAAATCACAGATACGCAGTATTTT
CASSSDYQITDTQYF
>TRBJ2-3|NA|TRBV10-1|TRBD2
TGCGCCAGCAGTTCCCGAGCTGCGGGGGATTCGGATACGCAGTATTTT
CASSSRAAGDSDTQYF
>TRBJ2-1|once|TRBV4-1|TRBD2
TGCGCCAGCAGCCAGGGGACTAGCCCCTACAATGAGCAGTTCTTC
CASSQGTSPYNEQFF
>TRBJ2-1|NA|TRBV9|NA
TGTGCCAGCAGCGTACAGCGGGCCTCCTACAATGAGCAGTTCTTC
CASSVQRASYNEQFF
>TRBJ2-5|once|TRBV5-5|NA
TGTGCCAGCAGCGCGGAGTTTCATGGGGAGACCCAGTACTTC
CASSAEFHGETQYF
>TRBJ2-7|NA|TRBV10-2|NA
TGCGCCAGCAGTGTCTCCTACGAGCAGTACTTC
CASSVSYEQYF
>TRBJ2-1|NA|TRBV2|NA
TGTGCCAGCAGCGAGACTTGGATAACTTACAATGAGCAGTTCTTC
CASSETWITYNEQFF
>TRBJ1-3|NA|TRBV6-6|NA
TGTGCCAGCAGTCCCGGGGGCAACACCCCTGGAAACACCATATATTTT
CASSPGGNTPGNTIYF
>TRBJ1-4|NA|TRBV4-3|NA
TGCGCCAGCAGCCAAGAGGGAGGCACCCTGGGGCTTGCAACTAATGAAAAACTGTTTTTT
CASSQEGGTLGLATNEKLFF
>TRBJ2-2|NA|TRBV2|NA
TGTGCCAGCAGTGATCAGGGAATGGGGGAGCTGTTTTTT
CASSDQGMGELFF
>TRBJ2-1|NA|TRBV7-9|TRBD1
TGTGCCAGCAGCGATGACAGGGGGCCCAACTCCTACAATGAGCAGTTCTTC
CASSDDRGPNSYNEQFF
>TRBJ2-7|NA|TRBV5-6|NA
TGTGCCAGCAGCCCGACTGGCTACGAGCAGTACTTC
CASSPTGYEQYF
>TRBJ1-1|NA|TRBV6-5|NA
TGTGCCAGCAGTTACTCATGGGGTAATGAAGCTTTCTTT
CASSYSWGNEAFF
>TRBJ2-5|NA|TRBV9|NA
TGTGCCAGCAGCCCCGCGGAGGAGCAAGAGACCCAGTACTTC
CASSPAEEQETQYF
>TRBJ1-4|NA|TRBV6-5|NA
TGTGCCAGCAGCCAGGTGGTCGCAACTAATGAAAAACTGTTTTTT
CASSQVVATNEKLFF
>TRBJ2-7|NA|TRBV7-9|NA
TGTGCCAGCAGCGAATCGAGGGGGAGGTACGAGCAGTACTTC
CASSESRGRYEQYF
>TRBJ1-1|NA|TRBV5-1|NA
TGCGCCAGCAGCTTGGGCGGGGGACTTCACACTGGTGAAGCTTTCTTT
CASSLGGGLHTGEAFF
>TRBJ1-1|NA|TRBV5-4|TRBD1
TGTGCCAGCAGCCCAGAGACAGGGATGAACACTGAAGCTTTCTTT
CASSPETGMNTEAFF
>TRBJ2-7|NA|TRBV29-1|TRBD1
TGCAGCGTTGAAGGTGGACAGGATCCCATGGACGAGCAGTACTTC
CSVEGGQDPMDEQYF
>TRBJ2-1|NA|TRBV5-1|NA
TGCGCCAGCAGCTGGGGGACTTTTGAGTTCTTC
CASSWGTFEFF
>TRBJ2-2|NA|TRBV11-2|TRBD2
TGTGCCAGCAGCTTTTCAAGCGGGAGGACCGGGGAGCTGTTTTTT
CASSFSSGRTGELFF
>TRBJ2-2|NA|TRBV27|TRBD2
TGTGCCAGCAGTTTATGGCTAGCGGTGAACACCGGGGAGCTGTTTTTT
CASSLWLAVNTGELFF